The rows below give T cell receptor beta chains drawn from one sample of a study of tumor-infiltrating lymphocytes in primary liver carcinoma. Using its own MiXCR run on the multiplex PCR reads, TCRdb lists one record per CDR3 protein. The data contain 90,000 to 150,000 distinct CDR3 sequences, nearly 70% of them seen just once; the ten biggest clones take up 8.1%. Material for sequencing was tumor-adjacent normal liver tissue. These receptors all come from a woman aged 60-70 years with primary liver carcinoma and hepatitis B virus infection. CDR3s include the opening cysteine and the closing phenylalanine or tryptophan. The order of the fields is V gene, clone size, D gene, J gene, CDR3 protein, CDR3 DNA. The D gene is left open where the match is weak. Size is omitted from some rows. Given values are once, few, many or a class for expanded clones.

V gene: TRBV2; clone size: few; D gene: NA; J gene: TRBJ1-1; CDR3 protein: CASCGTMNTEAFF; CDR3 DNA: TGTGCCAGCTGCGGGACAATGAACACTGAAGCTTTCTTT
V gene: TRBV28; clone size: NA; D gene: NA; J gene: TRBJ2-7; CDR3 protein: CVSSLGIWEQYF; CDR3 DNA: TGTGTCAGCAGTTTAGGCATTTGGGAGCAGTACTTC
V gene: TRBV6-5; clone size: once; D gene: NA; J gene: TRBJ2-3; CDR3 protein: CASSQQAEITDTQYF; CDR3 DNA: TGTGCCAGCAGTCAACAAGCGGAGATCACAGATACGCAGTATTTT
V gene: TRBV7-9; clone size: NA; D gene: NA; J gene: TRBJ1-3; CDR3 protein: CAVSWDRGNTIYF; CDR3 DNA: TGTGCCGTCAGCTGGGACCGAGGGAACACCATATATTTT
V gene: TRBV11-2; clone size: NA; D gene: NA; J gene: TRBJ1-3; CDR3 protein: CASNSRLPTDSCGNTIYF; CDR3 DNA: TGTGCCAGCAACTCGCGCCTCCCGACAGATAGTTGTGGAAACACCATATATTTT
V gene: TRBV20-1; clone size: NA; D gene: NA; J gene: TRBJ2-1; CDR3 protein: CSARAFEHSATNEQFF; CDR3 DNA: TGCAGTGCTAGAGCCTTTGAACATTCAGCGACTAATGAGCAGTTCTTC
V gene: TRBV29-1; clone size: NA; D gene: NA; J gene: TRBJ2-7; CDR3 protein: CSVSGPSYGQYF; CDR3 DNA: TGCAGCGTTAGTGGACCCTCCTACGGGCAGTACTTC
V gene: TRBV29-1; clone size: NA; D gene: NA; J gene: TRBJ1-2; CDR3 protein: CGGAQGHYGHTF; CDR3 DNA: TGCGGCGGCGCCCAGGGACATTATGGCCACACCTTC
V gene: TRBV28; clone size: many; D gene: NA; J gene: TRBJ2-2; CDR3 protein: CASSFPSSFTGELFF; CDR3 DNA: TGTGCCAGCAGTTTCCCAAGTTCGTTCACCGGGGAGCTGTTTTTT
V gene: TRBV5-1; clone size: many; D gene: NA; J gene: TRBJ2-5; CDR3 protein: CASSSDWTQETQYF; CDR3 DNA: TGCGCCAGCAGCTCGGACTGGACTCAAGAGACCCAGTACTTC
V gene: TRBV12-3/TRBV12-4; clone size: many; D gene: NA; J gene: TRBJ2-5; CDR3 protein: CASRWDGQETQYF; CDR3 DNA: TGTGCCAGCAGATGGGACGGCCAAGAGACCCAGTACTTC
V gene: TRBV14; clone size: many; D gene: TRBD2; J gene: TRBJ2-1; CDR3 protein: CASSPGLGFDNERFF; CDR3 DNA: TGTGCCAGCAGCCCCGGACTAGGGTTCGACAATGAGCGGTTCTTC
V gene: TRBV7-9; clone size: once; D gene: NA; J gene: TRBJ1-2; CDR3 protein: CASGVSGRTSSYGYTF; CDR3 DNA: TGTGCCAGCGGCGTCTCCGGACGAACTTCAAGCTATGGCTACACCTTC
V gene: TRBV29-1; clone size: NA; D gene: TRBD1; J gene: TRBJ2-5; CDR3 protein: CSVVGQSRETQYF; CDR3 DNA: TGTAGCGTTGTGGGACAGAGTCGGGAGACCCAGTACTTC
V gene: TRBV5-4; clone size: NA; D gene: TRBD2; J gene: TRBJ2-7; CDR3 protein: CASGLGLAGYEQYF; CDR3 DNA: TGTGCCAGCGGCTTGGGTCTAGCGGGATACGAGCAGTACTTC
V gene: TRBV29-1; clone size: NA; D gene: TRBD1; J gene: TRBJ2-1; CDR3 protein: CSVAGGINHNEQFF; CDR3 DNA: TGCAGCGTGGCAGGGGGCATTAACCACAATGAGCAGTTCTTC
V gene: TRBV11-2; clone size: few; D gene: NA; J gene: TRBJ2-7; CDR3 protein: CTSSLLTGVVYEQYF; CDR3 DNA: TGTACCAGCAGTTTATTGACGGGAGTGGTCTACGAGCAGTACTTC
V gene: TRBV11-2; clone size: NA; D gene: NA; J gene: TRBJ2-1; CDR3 protein: CAISRLNPEVASEQFF; CDR3 DNA: TGTGCCATCAGCCGATTAAACCCCGAGGTTGCCAGTGAGCAGTTCTTC
V gene: TRBV5-4; clone size: NA; D gene: NA; J gene: TRBJ2-4; CDR3 protein: CASSLDWVSIRYF; CDR3 DNA: TGTGCCAGCAGCTTGGACTGGGTGAGCATTCGGTACTTC
V gene: TRBV11-1; clone size: medium-sized; D gene: TRBD1; J gene: TRBJ2-1; CDR3 protein: CASRYRGIYEQFF; CDR3 DNA: TGTGCCAGCAGATACAGGGGGATCTATGAGCAGTTCTTC
V gene: TRBV11-2; clone size: NA; D gene: TRBD2; J gene: TRBJ2-7; CDR3 protein: CASSLDRGLVPGHYF; CDR3 DNA: TGTGCCAGCAGCTTAGATAGGGGACTAGTACCCGGGCATTACTTC
V gene: TRBV11-1; clone size: many; D gene: TRBD1; J gene: TRBJ2-1; CDR3 protein: CASRSRDRSFSYNEQFF; CDR3 DNA: TGTGCCAGCAGATCCCGGGACAGGTCTTTCTCCTACAATGAGCAGTTCTTC
V gene: TRBV28; clone size: NA; D gene: NA; J gene: TRBJ2-7; CDR3 protein: CASSLYSYSKEKYF; CDR3 DNA: TGTGCCAGCAGTTTATATTCCTACTCTAAGGAGAAGTACTTC
V gene: TRBV6-1; clone size: NA; D gene: NA; J gene: TRBJ2-1; CDR3 protein: CATRTGDSFNEQFF; CDR3 DNA: TGTGCCACTAGAACGGGGGACTCCTTCAATGAGCAGTTCTTC
V gene: TRBV29-1; clone size: NA; D gene: NA; J gene: TRBJ2-6; CDR3 protein: CSPCRSEANVLTF; CDR3 DNA: TGCAGCCCCTGTCGCTCTGAGGCCAACGTCCTCACTTTC
V gene: TRBV13; clone size: NA; D gene: TRBD1; J gene: TRBJ2-7; CDR3 protein: CASSTGQGIHEQYF; CDR3 DNA: TGTGCCAGCAGCACTGGACAGGGGATCCACGAGCAGTACTTC
V gene: TRBV29-1; clone size: NA; D gene: NA; J gene: TRBJ1-2; CDR3 protein: CSVRVGEWIYTF; CDR3 DNA: TGCAGCGTTCGAGTGGGGGAATGGATCTACACATTC
V gene: TRBV29-1; clone size: NA; D gene: NA; J gene: TRBJ1-5; CDR3 protein: CSATAGGYNRPQRF; CDR3 DNA: TGCAGCGCAACCGCCGGAGGGTATAATCGGCCCCAGCGTTTT
V gene: TRBV7-8; clone size: many; D gene: NA; J gene: TRBJ1-6; CDR3 protein: CASSSRGNSPLHF; CDR3 DNA: TGTGCCAGCAGCTCCCGTGGGAATTCACCCCTCCACTTT
V gene: TRBV28; clone size: few; D gene: NA; J gene: TRBJ1-3; CDR3 protein: CASSLRRRISGNTIYF; CDR3 DNA: TGTGCCAGCAGTTTACGTAGGAGGATCTCTGGAAACACCATATATTTT
V gene: TRBV11-2; clone size: NA; D gene: NA; J gene: TRBJ2-1; CDR3 protein: CVSSFPRGLVGNEQFF; CDR3 DNA: TGTGTCAGCAGCTTCCCTAGGGGATTAGTGGGAAATGAGCAGTTCTTC
V gene: TRBV10-3; clone size: NA; D gene: TRBD1; J gene: TRBJ1-3; CDR3 protein: CAIMWDSNSGNTIYF; CDR3 DNA: TGCGCCATCATGTGGGACAGCAACTCTGGAAACACCATATATTTT
V gene: TRBV5-6; clone size: once; D gene: NA; J gene: TRBJ2-5; CDR3 protein: CACSLEASQETQYF; CDR3 DNA: TGTGCCTGCAGCTTGGAGGCTAGCCAAGAGACCCAGTACTTC
V gene: TRBV6-2/TRBV6-3; clone size: NA; D gene: TRBD1; J gene: TRBJ2-7; CDR3 protein: CGSYSFETGGFYEQYF; CDR3 DNA: TGTGGCAGTTACTCGTTCGAGACAGGGGGTTTCTACGAGCAGTACTTC
V gene: TRBV29-1; clone size: NA; D gene: NA; J gene: TRBJ2-7; CDR3 protein: CSFEGHSSSYEQYF; CDR3 DNA: TGCAGCTTTGAAGGCCATAGCAGCTCCTACGAGCAGTACTTC
V gene: TRBV6-1; clone size: NA; D gene: TRBD1; J gene: TRBJ2-3; CDR3 protein: CASSDIHATGGVQDTQYF; CDR3 DNA: TGTGCCAGCAGTGACATTCATGCGACAGGGGGTGTTCAAGATACGCAGTATTTT
V gene: TRBV5-6; clone size: many; D gene: NA; J gene: TRBJ1-1; CDR3 protein: CASSLRFTRLTEAFF; CDR3 DNA: TGTGCCAGCAGCTTGCGCTTTACACGACTCACTGAAGCTTTCTTT
V gene: TRBV6-1; clone size: NA; D gene: TRBD1; J gene: TRBJ1-5; CDR3 protein: CASRDRVVPQQF; CDR3 DNA: TGTGCTAGCAGGGACAGGGTGGTGCCCCAGCAATTT
V gene: TRBV6-1; clone size: NA; D gene: NA; J gene: TRBJ2-4; CDR3 protein: CANTQGGELAKNIQYF; CDR3 DNA: TGTGCCAACACCCAAGGGGGGGAGCTAGCCAAAAACATTCAGTACTTC
V gene: TRBV6-1; clone size: NA; D gene: NA; J gene: TRBJ2-6; CDR3 protein: CASNERQAGVHVLTF; CDR3 DNA: TGTGCCAGCAATGAAAGGCAGGCTGGGGTCCACGTCCTGACTTTC
V gene: TRBV12-3/TRBV12-4; clone size: NA; D gene: NA; J gene: TRBJ2-3; CDR3 protein: CASSSHDHTDTHYF; CDR3 DNA: TGTGCCAGCAGCTCTCATGACCACACAGATACGCACTATTTT
V gene: TRBV2; clone size: NA; D gene: NA; J gene: TRBJ2-2; CDR3 protein: CASRLSGQRNTGELVF; CDR3 DNA: TGTGCCAGCCGACTATCTGGACAGAGGAACACCGGGGAGCTGGTTTTT